Following are 20 T cell receptor beta chains from one sample sequenced in a study of blood T cells in healthy people across ages (dated by TCRdb to between 2015 and 2017). The library was generated by 5' RACE. Data came from an Illumina HiSeq 2500. A second about 7 to 12 cycle PCR used a sample-barcoded 5' primer and a J-beta primer mix. In-frame beta chains were kept once TCRdb had trimmed the public reads at Q25 with fastp and called clones with MiXCR. For every CDR3 protein sequence, its rows merge into one entry that carries the most common genes and DNA. The sample table holds some 780,000 distinct CDR3 sequences, of which 56% were seen once. The top ten clonotypes cover roughly 25% of the sample. Material: blood. The receptor set was obtained from a man aged 40-49 years in good health.

This rearrangement joins TRBV5-1 to TRBJ1-1; D is ambiguous. CDR1 SGHRS and CDR2 YFSETQ come from the germline V gene. The CDR3 is 15 residues long. V lost 0 bases and J lost 1, with 10 bases in between. CDR3 sequence (DNA): TGCGCCAGCAGCTTGGAGGCGGGAACGAACACTGAAGCTTTCTTT. It yields the protein CASSLEAGTNTEAFF.

This clonotype appeared a few times. This chain connects TRBV24-1 to TRBJ1-1; D is ambiguous. This CDR3 spans 13 amino acids. Trimming left V 6 bases short and J 0 bases short, with 7 bases between. Germline V gene lookup returns CDR1 KGHDR and CDR2 SFDVKD. The CDR3 bases are TGTGCCACCAGTCCGGGATTGAACACTGAAGCTTTCTTT. This gives the protein CATSPGLNTEAFF.

This chain links TRBV7-6 with TRBJ2-5; D gene uncertain. The CDR3 is 12 amino acids. Trimming pared 3 bases from V and 5 bases from J, leaving 7 bases between. Germline V gene lookup returns CDR1 SGHVS and CDR2 FNYEAQ. CDR3 region: CASSFEIETQYF. In nucleotides, the CDR3 is TGTGCCAGCAGCTTCGAAATTGAGACCCAGTACTTC.

The gene calls are TRBV24-1 and TRBJ2-5, with D perhaps matching TRBD1 or TRBD2 (5 bases each). The CDR3 is made up of 18 amino acids. CDR1 and CDR2 from the germline V gene are KGHDR and SFDVKD. V shed 0 bases and J shed 2 bases, with 18 bases lying between them. As DNA, the CDR3 is TGTGCCACCAGTGATTTGCCCCTCCGGGACGAAGAACAAGAGACCCAGTACTTC. Translated: CATSDLPLRDEEQETQYF.

Many counts were recorded for this clonotype. The V gene is TRBV6-5, the J gene TRBJ2-6; no firm D call. Trimming took off 6 bases at V and 4 bases at J, with 16 bases between the two ends. The germline V gene encodes CDR1 MNHEY and CDR2 SVGAGI. This CDR3 spans 16 amino acids. This CDR3 is CASSSASLRGANVLTF. CDR3 in DNA: TGTGCCAGCAGCAGTGCTAGTCTCAGGGGGGCCAACGTCCTGACTTTC.

This chain joins TRBV7-2 and TRBJ2-3; TRBD2 matches at 10 bases. Germline CDR1 reads SGHTA; CDR2 reads FQGNSA. J lost 11 bases, V lost 2 bases, and 16 bases had no gene match. The CDR3 spans 17 residues. CDR3: CASSLFYRTSGRGGQYF. DNA for the CDR3: TGTGCCAGCAGCTTATTTTATAGGACTAGCGGAAGGGGAGGGCAGTATTTT.

The genes are TRBV27 and TRBJ2-1; 13 positions match TRBD2. Germline V lookup: CDR1 MNHEY, CDR2 SMNVEV (reference sequence). CDR3 length equals 18 residues. With 7 bases clipped from V and 8 bases from J, the junction kept 17 bases outside the gene matches. The CDR3: CASTLRRPGTSGMDEQFF. The CDR3 DNA reads TGTGCCAGCACATTACGACGTCCCGGGACTAGCGGGATGGATGAGCAGTTCTTC.

The rearrangement uses TRBV28 and TRBJ2-7; D is perhaps TRBD1 or TRBD2 (5 bases each). In germline, CDR1 is MDHEN, CDR2 SYDVKM. V dropped 6 bases and J dropped 6 bases, with 18 bases sitting between them. The CDR3 length is 14 residues. CDR3: CASRGGQGGFEQYF. The CDR3 region has the DNA TGTGCCAGCAGAGGCGGGCAGGGTGGGTTCGAGCAGTACTTC.

The chain combines TRBV6-1 with TRBJ2-7; D is unresolved. V lost 2 bases and J 5 bases, leaving 10 bases between the germline ends. Per the germline V gene, CDR1 is MNHNS and CDR2 is SASEGT. The CDR3 sequence is 13 residues long. CDR3 nucleotides: TGTGCCAGCAGTGAAATTAACAAACACGAGCAGTACTTC. This translates into CASSEINKHEQYF.

Concerning this clonotype itself: This clone may be a read error of a much larger clone one base away. The gene calls are TRBV4-2 and TRBJ2-3; D is ambiguous. From germline, CDR1 is LGHNA and CDR2 YNFKEQ. The CDR3 extends over 15 amino acids. This CDR3 is CASGQDLSVTYAQYF. CDR3 nucleotides: TGTGCCAGCGGCCAAGATCTAAGCGTCACATACGCGCAGTATTTT.

This sequence joins TRBV7-8 and TRBJ2-7; the match to TRBD1 covers 8 bases. Per the germline V gene, CDR1 is SGHVS and CDR2 is FQNEAQ. This CDR3 spans 15 amino acids. With V trimmed by 5 bases and J by 2 bases, 8 bases remained unmatched. This chain's CDR3 is CASSQGQEATYEQYF. The CDR3 DNA is TGTGCCAGCAGCCAGGGACAGGAGGCTACCTACGAGCAGTACTTC.

The V and J genes are TRBV7-9 and TRBJ2-3, with a tentative D call TRBD1 (5 bases). The CDR3 runs to 14 residues. Trimming stripped 0 bases from V and 5 bases from J, with 9 bases between. Germline V gene data show CDR1 as SEHNR and CDR2 as FQNEAQ (reference sequence). CDR3 loop: CASSLAGVQDTQYF. The CDR3 bases are TGTGCCAGCAGCTTAGCAGGGGTTCAAGATACGCAGTATTTT.

This clonotype was counted a few times. CDR3 sequence (DNA): TGCGCCAGCATGCCTCCGGGACAGTCCTACAATGAGCAGTTCTTC. Protein product: CASMPPGQSYNEQFF. The rearrangement joins TRBV5-1 to TRBJ2-1; 7 bases fit TRBD1. In germline, CDR1 is SGHRS, CDR2 YFSETQ. The CDR3 runs 15 residues. J lost 1 base, V lost 6 bases, and 7 bases had no gene match.

This chain joins TRBV7-9 and TRBJ2-1; 9 bases are shared with TRBD2. V was pared by 5 bases and J by 3 bases, with 5 bases of the junction left unmatched. The CDR3 is 15 residues long. The germline V gene has CDR1 SEHNR and CDR2 FQNEAQ (reference sequence). The CDR3 nucleotides read TGTGCCAGCAGCCAGAGCGGGGGGATCTACAATGAGCAGTTCTTC. As protein: CASSQSGGIYNEQFF.

The chain has TRBV11-2 and TRBJ1-2, with D perhaps TRBD1 (5 bases). Trimming removed 1 base from V and 3 bases from J, with 9 bases in between. CDR3 length equals 14 residues. In germline, CDR1 is SGHAT, CDR2 FQNNGV. The CDR3 region has the DNA TGTGCCAGCAGCTTAGTAGGGACCGACTATGGCTACACCTTC. Its protein product is CASSLVGTDYGYTF.

The CDR3 DNA reads TGTGCCAGCAGCCCCAATGGCGGGGTTGAAGCTTTCTTT. Its translation: CASSPNGGVEAFF. The chain joins TRBV11-2 to TRBJ1-1; no reliable D call. The V end was cut by 5 bases, the J end by 7 bases, with 14 bases between. CDR3 length equals 13 residues. CDR1 is SGHAT, CDR2 FQNNGV, per germline. Filled out from reference TRBV11-2 and TRBJ1-1, the complete variable domain reads EAGVAQSPRYKIIEKRQSVAFWCNPISGHATLYWYQQILGQGPKLLIQFQNNGVVDDSQLPKDRFSAERLKGVDSTLKIQPAKLEDSAVYLCASSPNGGVEAFFGQGTRLTVV.

As to this clonotype: An end of the junction differs from the germline gene, which may be a read error. The chain is built from TRBV12-3 or TRBV12-4 and TRBJ1-2; 7 bases line up with TRBD1. The CDR3 length is 15 residues. This CDR3 is CASSPRGGGNYGCTF. Written as DNA, the CDR3 is TGTGCCAGCAGTCCCCGGGGAGGGGGCAACTATGGCTGCACCTTC.

Here the CDR3 DNA reads TGTGCCAGCAGTTCGCTTAGCGGGGGGGCCGACAATGAGCAGTTCTTC. Protein sequence: CASSSLSGGADNEQFF. This chain links TRBV28 with TRBJ2-1, with 11 bases identical to TRBD2. Germline assignment: CDR1 MDHEN and CDR2 SYDVKM. V was clipped by 4 bases and J by 5 bases; unmatched bases: 7. The CDR3 extends over 16 amino acids.

The chain carries TRBV7-9 and TRBJ1-6, with TRBD1 identical over 7 bases. The J segment lost 9 bases and the V segment lost 8 bases, leaving 7 bases of the junction unmatched. Germline loops: CDR1 SEHNR, CDR2 FQNEAQ (reference sequence). The CDR3 covers 13 residues. CDR3 in DNA: TGTGCCAGCCGTACAGGGGCGGGTTCACCCCTCCACTTT. Translated, it gives CASRTGAGSPLHF.

This clonotype was seen only a few times. The chain has TRBV5-1 and TRBJ2-7; D could derive from TRBD1 or TRBD2 (6 bases each). V was shortened by 4 bases and J by 0 bases, with 14 bases between the two germline ends. The CDR3 extends over 15 amino acids. Germline loops: CDR1 SGHRS, CDR2 YFSETQ. CDR3 bases: TGCGCCAGCAGCGCCCTTGGAGGGGGCTCCTACGAGCAGTACTTC. Protein: CASSALGGGSYEQYF.